A single sample is the source of the 13 T cell receptor beta chains below, sequenced in a study of T cell responses to AZD1222 COVID-19 vaccine. Clones were sequenced by immunoSEQ multiplex PCR, and TCRdb holds only the in-frame ones, with some missing. The sample yields roughly 130,000 clones, roughly 92% seen once. The sequencing here drew on peripheral blood, taken 28 days after the second AZD1222 dose. The source of these receptors is an adult who received the AZD1222 COVID-19 vaccine.

The V call is TRBV5-4, the J call TRBJ1-2; TRBD1 might be the D (5 bases). This CDR3 has 14 residues. The germline V gene encodes CDR1 SGHNT and CDR2 YYREEE (reference sequence). The V and J ends lost 0 bases and 8 bases respectively, with 14 bases between them. As DNA, the CDR3 is TGTGCCAGCAGCTTGGCAGGGCCCCCCGTAGGCTACACCTTC. Protein sequence: CASSLAGPPVGYTF.

The chain is built from TRBV7-2 and TRBJ2-2, with 14 positions matching TRBD2. The CDR3 length is 18 residues. V trimming: 0 bases; J trimming: 7 bases; junction bases outside the gene matches: 7. Germline CDR1 SGHTA, CDR2 FQGNSA. CDR3 nucleotide sequence: TGTGCCAGCAGCTTAGCGGGACTAGCGGGAGTAAGAGGCGGGGAGCTGTTTTTT. It is translated as CASSLAGLAGVRGGELFF.

The chain recombines TRBV29-1 with TRBJ2-1; TRBD2 agrees at 10 bases. Germline CDR1 SQVTM, CDR2 ANQGSEA. J lost 4 bases, V lost 4 bases, and 7 bases had no gene match. CDR3 size: 15 residues. The CDR3 coding sequence is TGCAGCGTTGCACCGGGACTAGCGCAGTACAATGAGCAGTTCTTC. This sequence encodes CSVAPGLAQYNEQFF.

V gene TRBV19 combines with J gene TRBJ1-5, with a weak D call TRBD1 (5 bases). The V gene lost 3 bases and the J gene lost 3 bases, with 12 bases spanning the gap. There are 15 residues in the CDR3. Germline V gives CDR1 LNHDA, CDR2 SQIVND (reference sequence). CDR3 loop: CASSIGQGANQPQHF. CDR3 in DNA: TGTGCCAGTAGTATCGGGCAGGGTGCCAATCAGCCCCAGCATTTT.

The chain carries TRBV4-3 and TRBJ2-5; 11 bases agree with TRBD1. V shed 0 bases and J 4 bases; nucleotides not matched to a gene: 4. CDR3 length: 16 amino acids. Germline lookup yields CDR1 LGHNA and CDR2 YSLEER. CDR3 amino acids: CASSQDTGTGGETQYF. CDR3 DNA sequence: TGCGCCAGCAGCCAAGATACTGGGACAGGGGGAGAGACCCAGTACTTC.

The rearrangement joins TRBV12-5 to TRBJ2-5; 9 nucleotides match TRBD2. V shed 6 bases and J 0 bases; nucleotides not matched to a gene: 5. Germline CDR1 LGHNT, CDR2 FRNRAP. The CDR3 totals 15 residues. The CDR3 DNA reads as TGTGCTAGTGGAGGAGCGGGGGGCAACCAAGAGACCCAGTACTTC. It yields the protein CASGGAGGNQETQYF.

J is TRBJ2-3 and V is TRBV2, with TRBD1 matching 8 bases. Unmatched junction bases numbered 5, after V lost 6 bases and J lost 0 bases. The CDR3 loop spans 15 amino acids. Germline V gene lookup returns CDR1 SNHLY and CDR2 FYNNEI. CDR3: CASRRDRPSTDTQYF. The CDR3, as DNA: TGTGCCAGCAGACGGGACAGGCCGAGCACAGATACGCAGTATTTT. Combining the CDR3 with reference TRBV2 and TRBJ2-3 gives the whole variable domain EPEVTQTPSHQVTQMGQEVILRCVPISNHLYFYWYRQILGQKVEFLVSFYNNEISEKSEIFDDQFSVERPDGSNFTLKIRSTKLEDSAMYFCASRRDRPSTDTQYFGPGTRLTVL.

The chain links TRBV6-4 to TRBJ1-3, with 9 positions matching TRBD1. Germline CDR1 is MRHNA and CDR2 is SNTAGT. The length of the CDR3 is 18 residues. The J segment lost 0 bases and the V segment lost 3 bases, leaving 9 bases of the junction unmatched. The CDR3 sequence is CASSEPGTGNVSGNTIYF. For the CDR3, the DNA is TGTGCCAGCAGTGAGCCCGGGACAGGGAACGTCTCTGGAAACACCATATATTTT.

This chain joins TRBV6-2 or TRBV6-3 and TRBJ2-6; D possibly corresponds to TRBD1 (5 bases). V shed 0 bases and J shed 1 base, with 16 bases lying between them. Germline loops: CDR1 MNHEY, CDR2 SVGEGT. The CDR3 loop spans 19 amino acids. The CDR3: CASSYSTPGPPSGANVLTF. CDR3 in DNA: TGTGCCAGCAGTTACTCGACCCCAGGGCCGCCATCTGGGGCCAACGTCCTGACTTTC.

The CDR3 loop is CASSSPTGVGNEQFF. The DNA of the CDR3 is TGTGCCAGCAGTTCCCCGACAGGGGTCGGCAATGAGCAGTTCTTC. The V and J genes are TRBV28 and TRBJ2-1, with 8 bases aligning to TRBD1. Per germline, CDR1 MDHEN and CDR2 SYDVKM. The CDR3 runs to 15 residues. J gave up 6 bases and V 4 bases, and 8 bases lay outside the gene matches.

This chain links TRBV7-9 with TRBJ1-4, with D hard to call. The germline V gene has CDR1 SEHNR and CDR2 FQNEAQ (reference sequence). V shed 5 bases and J shed 10 bases, with 11 bases lying between them. The CDR3 totals 12 residues. The CDR3 loop reads CASSPEDRKLFF. Here the CDR3 DNA reads TGTGCCAGCAGCCCCGAAGACCGAAAACTGTTTTTT.

This rearrangement joins TRBV6-1 to TRBJ2-2, with D possibly TRBD1 on 6 matching bases. Germline V CDR1 and CDR2: MNHNS, SASEGT. The CDR3 loop spans 16 amino acids. Trimming removed 2 bases from V and 2 bases from J, with 12 bases in between. Here the CDR3 reads CASSELRTENTGELFF. The DNA of the CDR3 is TGTGCCAGCAGTGAACTGAGGACAGAAAACACCGGGGAGCTGTTTTTT.

V and J are TRBV7-2 and TRBJ2-2; no clear D gene. This CDR3 comprises 14 residues. Germline V CDR1 and CDR2: SGHTA, FQGNSA. V was shortened by 2 bases and J by 6 bases, with 10 bases between the two germline ends. DNA of the CDR3: TGTGCCAGCAGCTTATCTGGGGTGCCCGGGGAGCTGTTTTTT. It is translated as CASSLSGVPGELFF.